Described below is a single TCR beta chain sequence and its context. Its antigen is as yet unknown. The CDR3 is 14 residues long. After removal of 5 bases from V and 3 bases from J, the junction contained 6 bases not matched to a gene. Germline V lookup: CDR1 MNHEY, CDR2 SVGEGT. Generated by immunoSEQ multiplex PCR, the TCRdb table keeps only in-frame clones and is missing some. The sample consists of roughly 30,000 clones, 65% to 80% of them appearing once. This entry is derived from a study of vaccination effects on CD4 cells after COVID-19. Study as a whole: Sampling occurred a median 72 days post second dose, range 14 to 241.

With the ViraFEST assay, the study expanded antigen-specific CD4+ T cells using viral peptide pools, then sequenced them. Scientists isolated CD4+ T cells after a roughly nine-day culture period ended. Vaccine administered to participants consisted of two doses of either BNT162b2 or mRNA-1273. Negative nucleocapsid antibody tests before and after vaccination confirmed no previous SARS-CoV-2 infection. Each well held 1.5 million to 2 million PBMC cultured with 7.5 to 10 ug/ml peptides and 8 to 10 IU/ml IL-2. Sequencing was performed on CD4+ T cells from PBMCs cultured with HCoV-NL63 spike peptides, taken after COVID-19 vaccination. The rearrangement links TRBV6-2 or TRBV6-3 to TRBJ2-5; TRBD2 matches at 7 bases. The source of this sequence is a human donor who received a COVID-19 vaccine. This CDR3 reads CASSSSGGEETQYF. As DNA, the CDR3 is TGTGCCAGCAGTAGCTCTGGGGGGGAAGAGACCCAGTACTTC.